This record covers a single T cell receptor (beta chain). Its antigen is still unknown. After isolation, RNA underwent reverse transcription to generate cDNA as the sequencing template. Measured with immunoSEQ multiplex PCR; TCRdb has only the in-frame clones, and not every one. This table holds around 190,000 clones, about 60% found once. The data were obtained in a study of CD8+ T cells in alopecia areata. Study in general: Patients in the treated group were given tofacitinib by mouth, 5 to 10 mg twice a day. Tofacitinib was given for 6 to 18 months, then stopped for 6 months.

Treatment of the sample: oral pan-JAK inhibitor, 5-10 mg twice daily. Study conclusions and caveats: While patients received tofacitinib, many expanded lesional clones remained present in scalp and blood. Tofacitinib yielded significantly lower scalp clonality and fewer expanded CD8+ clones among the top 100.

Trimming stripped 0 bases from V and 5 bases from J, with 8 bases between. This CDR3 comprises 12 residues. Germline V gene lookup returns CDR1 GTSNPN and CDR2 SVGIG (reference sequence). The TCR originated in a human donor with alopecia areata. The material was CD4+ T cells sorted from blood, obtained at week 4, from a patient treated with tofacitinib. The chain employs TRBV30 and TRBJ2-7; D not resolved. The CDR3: CAWSVAPHEQYF. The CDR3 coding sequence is TGTGCCTGGAGTGTAGCGCCCCACGAGCAGTACTTC.